This T cell receptor (beta chain) was recovered during a study of cytomegalovirus exposure and HLA in healthy donors (dated by TCRdb to the late 2010s). General notes on the study: According to a later analysis, one platform produced both the roughly 130 validation repertoires and the 666 repertoires of the first cohort. The study aimed to test whether cataloging public T cell receptors could reveal signatures of past pathogen exposure. Along with the approximately 700-subject first cohort, a separate validation cohort of about 110 different subjects was used. To predict cytomegalovirus infection status, the study brought together high-throughput TCR immunosequencing, statistical association of individual TCRs with disease status, and machine learning. Beyond this particular receptor, the publication reports: Of the cluster scores, 90% to 95% were above 0 in a later analysis, which found that TCRs clustered in the first cohort also tended to co-occur in the 120 validation repertoires. A few of the identified cytomegalovirus-associated TCR beta chains were confirmed in vitro to be specific for cytomegalovirus antigens. Across donors, most TCR sequences were observed very rarely, whereas some public TCRs were present in many individuals. In both the original and validation cohorts, the classifier was reported to diagnose cytomegalovirus status with high specificity and sensitivity. The validation cohort had no HLA typing available for a later analysis, so co-occurrence within that cohort was assessed over all 110 or so repertoires. According to the authors, the approach could potentially be generalized to other disease states and immunological phenotypes. A total of 150 to 200 TCR beta chains were listed by the study as associated with cytomegalovirus.

Separate from the approximately 700-subject first cohort, the validation cohort of 95 to 150 subjects was the group to which the donors belonged. Concerning this clone: Its antigen remains unidentified. Base qualities were left out, and no much larger clone turns up one base away.

The germline V gene sets CDR1 to MDHEN and CDR2 to SYDVKM. From its cysteine to its phenylalanine, the CDR3 spans 15 amino acids. CDR3 DNA only is kept here, 45 bases in frame from base 1. Deletion took 8 bases off V and 2 bases off J, with a span of 16 bases between the germline ends. Libraries were constructed by the immunoSEQ multiplex PCR assay. The authors' analysis ran thus. To diagnose cytomegalovirus status from the catalog of TCR beta chain sequences, a statistical classification framework was built. Not all clones reach the TCRdb copy of this immuneACCESS table, which keeps in-frame sequences only. Checked studies attribute under half of the gap to unresolved V genes and leave the rest unexplained. D and trimming come from the DNA, and the V and J calls and clone size come from that table. Here the sample has some 76,000 clones; approximately 94% occur a single time. The biggest ten clones account for roughly 3.3% of the sample.

The sequence joins TRBV28 to TRBJ1-5, and possibly TRBD1, on 5 matching bases. The sequence came from a woman younger than 30 in good health and CMV-seropositive. The specimen sequenced was PBMCs. The nucleotide sequence is TGTGCCAGCTCCCAGGGTGAGTTTGGCAATCAGCCCCAGCATTTT. Its translation reads: CASSQGEFGNQPQHF.